A single sample gave rise to the 20 T cell receptor beta chains below, sequenced in a study of shared clonotypes between healthy human individuals (dated by TCRdb to between 2020 and 2021). The library was prepared using the immunoSEQ multiplex PCR assay. In TCRdb, the immuneACCESS table is reduced to in-frame sequences with V and J assigned. These tables do not hold every clone; where another copy was compared, an unresolved V gene accounts for under half, and the others remain unexplained. This sample comprises about 500,000 clones, 75% to 80% of them detected only once. The top ten clonotypes cover about 12% of the sample. Sequenced: PBMCs. These receptors all stem from a middle-aged woman in good health. Some clones in this sample may be carry-over from other donors' samples.

This chain links TRBV2 with TRBJ2-3, with no clear D. The CDR3 length is 10 residues. Looked up from germline, CDR1 is SNHLY and CDR2 is FYNNEI. Trimming left V 9 bases short and J 6 bases short, with 7 bases between. The CDR3 DNA is TGTGCCAGTCCCTCCGATACGCAGTATTTT. This sequence encodes CASPSDTQYF. Supplemented by reference TRBV2 and TRBJ2-3, the full variable domain reads EPEVTQTPSHQVTQMGQEVILRCVPISNHLYFYWYRQILGQKVEFLVSFYNNEISEKSEIFDDQFSVERPDGSNFTLKIRSTKLEDSAMYFCASPSDTQYFGPGTRLTVL.

The rearrangement links TRBV19 to TRBJ1-4, with D uncertain. The CDR3 is 16 amino acids. Germline V lookup: CDR1 LNHDA, CDR2 SQIVND (reference sequence). V lost 5 bases to trimming and J lost 5 bases, with 18 bases between them. CDR3 nucleotides: TGTGCCAGTAGTGCCATTGGGGTCTTAACGAATGAAAAACTGTTTTTT. Its protein is CASSAIGVLTNEKLFF.

The chain has TRBV27 and TRBJ1-5, with a tentative D call TRBD1 (6 bases). The CDR3 is made up of 13 amino acids. Trimming shortened V by 3 bases and J by 8 bases, and 11 bases separated the two germline ends. In germline, CDR1 is MNHEY, CDR2 SMNVEV (reference sequence). This CDR3 is CASSLAGEKPQHF. The CDR3 nucleotides are TGTGCCAGCAGTTTGGCAGGGGAGAAGCCCCAGCATTTT.

V and J are TRBV19 and TRBJ2-1; D gene unclear. V shed 3 bases and J shed 10 bases, with 10 bases lying between them. CDR1 is LNHDA and CDR2 is SQIVND in the germline V gene (reference sequence). CDR3 size: 12 residues. CDR3 residues: CASSMTLGEQFF. The CDR3 DNA follows: TGTGCCAGTAGTATGACATTGGGGGAGCAGTTCTTC.

The V and J genes are TRBV7-2 and TRBJ1-2, with D possibly matching TRBD1 (5 bases). CDR3 length equals 13 residues. The V gene lost 5 bases and the J gene lost 0 bases, with 7 bases spanning the gap. Germline CDR1 SGHTA, CDR2 FQGNSA. This CDR3 reads CASSPTANYGYTF. The CDR3 nucleotides are TGTGCCAGCAGCCCGACAGCTAACTATGGCTACACCTTC.

This chain joins TRBV27 and TRBJ2-2; D ambiguous. The CDR3 is 16 amino acids. In germline, CDR1 is MNHEY, CDR2 SMNVEV (reference sequence). V shed 5 bases and J shed 3 bases, with 16 bases lying between them. The DNA for the CDR3 is TGTGCCAGCAGTAACTATATGCGACAACACACCGGGGAGCTGTTTTTT. Translated, it gives CASSNYMRQHTGELFF.

The CDR3 nucleotides read TGTGCCAGCAGTCCGACTAGCGGTCCGTACGAGCAGTACTTC. Its translation: CASSPTSGPYEQYF. The rearrangement joins TRBV6-1 to TRBJ2-7; TRBD2 matches at 9 bases. CDR3 length: 14 residues. Trimming removed 5 bases from V and 4 bases from J; junction bases left unmatched: 6. From germline, CDR1 is MNHNS and CDR2 SASEGT.

The V gene is TRBV10-3, the J gene TRBJ2-5; a weak D match, TRBD2 (5 bases). The CDR3 spans 13 residues. V was clipped by 5 bases and J by 5 bases, with 12 bases between them. Germline CDR1 and CDR2: ENHRY and SYGVKD. CDR3 sequence reads: CAISNYPGETQYF. CDR3 sequence (DNA): TGTGCCATCAGTAACTACCCGGGGGAGACCCAGTACTTC.

The chain employs TRBV2 and TRBJ2-3, with D unresolved. V was clipped by 7 bases and J by 1 base, with 9 bases between them. The CDR3 has 13 residues. Looked up from germline, CDR1 is SNHLY and CDR2 is FYNNEI. CDR3 coding DNA: TGTGCCAGCAAAGATAGAGGCACAGATACGCAGTATTTT. Protein sequence: CASKDRGTDTQYF.

This chain connects TRBV28 to TRBJ2-1; D is unclear. The germline V gene encodes CDR1 MDHEN and CDR2 SYDVKM. V was clipped by 3 bases and J by 0 bases, with 3 bases between them. The CDR3 consists of 13 residues. The CDR3 coding sequence is TGTGCCAGCAGTTTGAGCTCCTACAATGAGCAGTTCTTC. Translation gives CASSLSSYNEQFF. Drawing the rest from reference TRBV28 and TRBJ2-1, the complete variable domain is DVKVTQSSRYLVKRTGEKVFLECVQDMDHENMFWYRQDPGLGLRLIYFSYDVKMKEKGDIPEGYSVSREKKERFSLILESASTNQTSMYLCASSLSSYNEQFFGPGTRLTVL.

This clone has a handful of counts. The junction and the germline gene differ at one end; a read error may be behind it. The chain has TRBV2 and TRBJ1-1, with no clear D. Per the germline V gene, CDR1 is SNHLY and CDR2 is FYNNEI. This CDR3 has 15 amino acids. The CDR3 is CASSEEALGRPKLSF. The CDR3 DNA sequence: TGTGCCAGCAGCGAAGAGGCACTGGGGAGACCAAAGCTTTCCTTT.

This chain joins TRBV7-9 and TRBJ2-1; D is ambiguous. Germline CDR1 is SEHNR and CDR2 is FQNEAQ (reference sequence). This CDR3 is 13 amino acids long. Trimming pared 4 bases from V and 3 bases from J, leaving 7 bases between. The CDR3 DNA reads as TGTGCCAGCAGCTCAGACCACTACAATGAGCAGTTCTTC. Its protein is CASSSDHYNEQFF. Complete variable domain (other parts from reference TRBV7-9 and TRBJ2-1): DTGVSQNPRHKITKRGQNVTFRCDPISEHNRLYWYRQTLGQGPEFLTYFQNEAQLEKSRLLSDRFSAERPKGSFSTLEIQRTEQGDSAMYLCASSSDHYNEQFFGPGTRLTVL.

The J gene is TRBJ1-2, the V gene TRBV6-1, with D uncertain. The CDR3 is made up of 13 amino acids. The germline CDR1 and CDR2 sequences are MNHNS and SASEGT. The V and J ends lost 4 bases and 8 bases respectively, with 14 bases between them. CDR3 DNA: TGTGCCAGCAGTGCCCGACGACAAATCGGCTACACCTTC. Translation: CASSARRQIGYTF.

As to this clone: Since a much larger clone is just one base distant, this may be a read error. V usage is TRBV7-2 and J usage is TRBJ2-7; possibly TRBD1 or TRBD2 for D (6 bases each). This CDR3 region has 15 residues. The germline gives CDR1 SGHTA, CDR2 FQGNSA. The CDR3 bases are TGTGCCAGCGGCTTAGGCGGGGATACAGGGTCCGAGCAGTACTTC. This gives the protein CASGLGGDTGSEQYF. The variable domain in full, completed from reference TRBV7-2 and TRBJ2-7, reads GAGVSQSPSNKVTEKGKDVELRCDPISGHTALYWYRQSLGQGLEFLIYFQGNSAPDKSGLPSDRFSAERTGGSVSTLTIQRTQQEDSAVYLCASGLGGDTGSEQYFGPGTRLTVT.

CDR3 residues: CAWSRLAASTDTQYF. In DNA form, the CDR3 reads TGTGCCTGGAGTAGGCTAGCAGCTAGCACAGATACGCAGTATTTT. The chain links TRBV30 to TRBJ2-3, with D tentatively TRBD2 (5 bases). Deletions cut 2 bases from V and 0 bases from J, with 12 bases between. The CDR3 spans 15 residues. CDR1 is GTSNPN and CDR2 is SVGIG in the germline V gene (reference sequence).

The J gene is TRBJ1-2, the V gene TRBV2, with 7 bases identical to TRBD1. Germline lookup yields CDR1 SNHLY and CDR2 FYNNEI. V was clipped by 7 bases and J by 3 bases; unmatched bases: 8. The CDR3 covers 14 residues. CDR3 residues: CASTPTGSYYGYTF. In DNA, the CDR3 is TGTGCCAGCACCCCGACAGGGTCTTACTATGGCTACACCTTC. Together with reference TRBV2 and TRBJ1-2, the CDR3 gives the full variable domain: EPEVTQTPSHQVTQMGQEVILRCVPISNHLYFYWYRQILGQKVEFLVSFYNNEISEKSEIFDDQFSVERPDGSNFTLKIRSTKLEDSAMYFCASTPTGSYYGYTFGSGTRLTVV.

This clone was counted at least ten times. V usage is TRBV6-5 and J usage is TRBJ1-1; D is undetermined. CDR1 is MNHEY, CDR2 SVGAGI, per germline. This CDR3 has 13 residues. The V end lost 7 bases, the J end lost 2 bases, and 11 bases lay between the germline ends. This chain's CDR3 is CASNPAGNTEAFF. The DNA for the CDR3 is TGTGCCAGCAACCCTGCAGGAAACACTGAAGCTTTCTTT.

This clone occurred a few times. The chain links TRBV18 to TRBJ1-2; D perhaps matches TRBD1 (5 bases). CDR3 length: 13 residues. Trimming pared 3 bases from V and 8 bases from J, leaving 13 bases between. CDR1 and CDR2 from the germline V gene are KGHSH and LQKENI. CDR3 sequence: CASSPVTRDGYTF. CDR3 coding DNA: TGTGCCAGCTCACCGGTTACACGGGACGGCTACACCTTC.

The chain couples TRBV20-1 to TRBJ2-5, with D uncertain. Germline CDR1 reads DFQATT; CDR2 reads SNEGSKA (reference sequence). V lost 6 bases and J 6 bases, leaving 5 bases between the germline ends. The CDR3 spans 9 residues. The CDR3 region is CSASQTQYF. The CDR3 nucleotides are TGCAGTGCCTCCCAGACCCAGTACTTC.

Turning to this clone: A far larger clone is one base from this, pointing to a likely read error. Other DNA sequences in the sample encode the same CDR3. The chain has TRBV29-1 and TRBJ1-1; D gene unclear. This CDR3 has 8 residues. CDR1 SQVTM and CDR2 ANQGSEA come from the germline V gene. V lost 7 bases and J lost 6, with 3 bases in between. This CDR3 reads CSAPEAFF. CDR3 in DNA: TGCAGCGCCCCTGAAGCTTTCTTT.